The 21 T cell receptor beta chains in this list originate from one sample, sequenced in a study of T-cell reconstitution after alpha-beta-depleted transplantation in children listed by TCRdb under 2016. Libraries were made using PCR. Sequencing instrument: Illumina HiSeq 2500. To normalize quantification of the TCRbeta repertoire, the TCR libraries were built with molecular barcoding that relied on unique molecular identifiers. TCRdb reran the public reads through fastp at Q25 and MiXCR, keeping productive beta chains. Identical CDR3 protein sequences are pooled into one entry, listed with their most common genes and DNA. The sample has 400,000 to 450,000 distinct CDR3 sequences on record, roughly 43% of them singletons. The top ten clones comprise around 29% of the sample. The label giving this sample's treatment or condition can be read as: allogeneic hematopoietic cell transplantation with graft depleted of TCRalphabeta T cells and CD19 B cells.

The sample consisted of PBMCs, taken before TCRalphabeta/CD19-depleted stem cell transplant. The receptor source for this set is a girl under 10 years old with aplastic anemia, due to receive a stem cell transplant.

In its sample, this clonotype was seen many times. The chain recombines TRBV6-5 with TRBJ2-7, with D unresolved. Between the trimmed V and J ends, which lost 0 bases and 3 bases, there was a span of 6 bases. Looked up from germline, CDR1 is MNHEY and CDR2 is SVGAGI. The length of the CDR3 is 13 residues. CDR3 sequence reads: CASSYSSYYEQYF. The DNA for the CDR3 is TGTGCCAGCAGTTACTCGAGCTACTACGAGCAGTACTTC.

The V gene is TRBV5-6, the J gene TRBJ1-3, with 9 bases that match TRBD1. CDR3 size: 14 residues. The trim removed 3 bases at V and 8 bases at J, leaving 6 bases unmatched. Per germline, CDR1 SGHDT and CDR2 YYEEEE. Written as DNA, the CDR3 is TGTGCCAGCAGCTCCTACGGGACAGGGCACACCATATATTTT. Encoded protein: CASSSYGTGHTIYF.

The rearrangement uses TRBV7-8 and TRBJ2-5; no clear D gene. Germline loops: CDR1 SGHVS, CDR2 FQNEAQ. V was trimmed by 4 bases and J by 5 bases, leaving 17 bases between them. CDR3 length: 15 amino acids. CDR3 amino acids: CASSSQIDPEETQYF. DNA of the CDR3: TGTGCCAGCAGCTCACAGATCGATCCCGAGGAGACCCAGTACTTC.

The gene calls are TRBV20-1 and TRBJ1-6, with 7 bases aligning to TRBD1. Per germline, CDR1 DFQATT and CDR2 SNEGSKA (reference sequence). Trimming removed 4 bases from V and 8 bases from J; junction bases left unmatched: 14. The CDR3 loop spans 16 amino acids. The CDR3 protein is CSATRRSYRGDSPLHF. CDR3 DNA sequence: TGCAGTGCTACGAGACGTTCTTACAGGGGAGATTCACCCCTCCACTTT.

The gene calls are TRBV4-1 and TRBJ2-3; D is ambiguous. This CDR3 has 14 residues. Germline V gene data show CDR1 as MGHRA and CDR2 as YSYEKL. V lost 0 bases and J lost 2, with 6 bases in between. The CDR3 coding sequence is TGCGCCAGCAGCCAAGATCCTACCACAGATACGCAGTATTTT. Its protein is CASSQDPTTDTQYF.

The sample holds one count of this clonotype. The chain couples TRBV28 to TRBJ2-3; tentatively, D is TRBD2 (6 bases). The ends were cut back, 8 bases at V and 3 bases at J, with 18 bases in the middle. The germline CDR1 and CDR2 sequences are MDHEN and SYDVKM. The CDR3 has 15 amino acids. CDR3 sequence (DNA): TGTGCCAGCCGACCTACGGGGAGGCTAACAGATACGCAGTATTTT. It is translated as CASRPTGRLTDTQYF.

CDR3 region: CASSRDRGGHGYTF. CDR3 nucleotide sequence: TGTGCCAGCAGTCGGGACAGGGGAGGCCATGGCTACACCTTC. The J gene is TRBJ1-2, the V gene TRBV6-1, with 10 bases aligning to TRBD1. The germline V gene has CDR1 MNHNS and CDR2 SASEGT. V lost 5 bases, J lost 6 bases, and 6 bases stayed unmatched. The CDR3 spans 14 residues.

J is TRBJ1-5 and V is TRBV28; D remains unclear. This CDR3 comprises 15 residues. Germline values: CDR1 MDHEN, CDR2 SYDVKM. The V end lost 2 bases, the J end lost 6 bases, and 14 bases lay between the germline ends. The CDR3 region has the DNA TGTGCCAGCAGTTTAAGTGAGGGTTTCTCTCAGCCCCAGCATTTT. Its protein is CASSLSEGFSQPQHF.

A word on this clonotype: Since a much larger clone is just one base distant, this may be a read error. This chain connects TRBV6-1 to TRBJ2-7; 13 nucleotides agree with TRBD2. CDR1 is MNHNS and CDR2 is SASEGT in the germline V gene. There are 15 residues in the CDR3. In nucleotides, the CDR3 is TGTGCCAGCAGTCCGGGACTAGCGGGACCTGAGGAGCAGTGCTTC. Protein product: CASSPGLAGPEEQCF.

This clonotype showed up many times. The CDR3 DNA follows: TGTGCCAGCAGTGAACAGGGGAACTCCTACGAGCAGTACTTC. Translation gives CASSEQGNSYEQYF. The chain uses TRBV2 and TRBJ2-7; possibly TRBD1 for D (6 bases). Trimming cost V 2 bases and J 0 bases, with 8 bases left between them. The CDR3 loop spans 14 amino acids. Germline V lookup: CDR1 SNHLY, CDR2 FYNNEI.

This chain uses TRBV12-3 or TRBV12-4 with TRBJ2-2, with D perhaps assigned TRBD1 or TRBD2 (6 bases each). This CDR3 is 14 amino acids long. Trimming took off 6 bases at V and 5 bases at J, with 13 bases between the two ends. The DNA for the CDR3 is TGTGCCAGCAGCCCGGGGGCCGGTACCGGGGAGCTGTTTTTT. This sequence encodes CASSPGAGTGELFF.

The sample holds a few counts of this clonotype. This rearrangement joins TRBV5-6 to TRBJ2-1; 9 nucleotides agree with TRBD1. Germline V CDR1 and CDR2: SGHDT, YYEEEE. The length of the CDR3 is 15 residues. The V segment lost 2 bases and the J segment 4 bases; nucleotides outside the gene matches: 4. CDR3 in DNA: TGTGCCAGCAGCTTCGGGACAGGGAGGTACAATGAGCAGTTCTTC. Protein sequence: CASSFGTGRYNEQFF. Combining the CDR3 with reference TRBV5-6 and TRBJ2-1 gives the whole variable domain DAGVTQSPTHLIKTRGQQVTLRCSPKSGHDTVSWYQQALGQGPQFIFQYYEEEERQRGNFPDRFSGHQFPNYSSELNVNALLLGDSALYLCASSFGTGRYNEQFFGPGTRLTVL.

V gene TRBV20-1 combines with J gene TRBJ2-7, with a weak D call TRBD1 (6 bases). V dropped 4 bases and J dropped 2 bases, with 12 bases sitting between them. This CDR3 has 13 amino acids. CDR1 and CDR2 from the germline V gene are DFQATT and SNEGSKA (reference sequence). The CDR3 DNA reads as TGCAGTGCTACCTGGACAGCCACCTACGAGCAGTACTTC. Translating it yields CSATWTATYEQYF.

The V and J genes are TRBV15 and TRBJ2-5, with 13 bases lining up with TRBD2. With V trimmed by 3 bases and J by 5 bases, 6 bases remained unmatched. Germline lookup yields CDR1 LNHNV and CDR2 YYDKDF (reference sequence). The CDR3 is 16 amino acids. The CDR3 sequence: CATSSFGTSGIETQYF. CDR3 DNA: TGTGCCACCAGCAGTTTTGGGACTAGCGGGATTGAGACCCAGTACTTC.

There are many counts of this clonotype. The chain links TRBV15 to TRBJ1-5; 7 nucleotides align to TRBD1. This CDR3 comprises 15 residues. The V gene's germline CDR1 is LNHNV and CDR2 YYDKDF (reference sequence). Trimming took 2 bases from V and 5 from J; bases not matched to a gene: 6. The CDR3 region is CATSRFRDSDQPQHF. In DNA form, the CDR3 reads TGTGCCACCAGCAGATTCCGGGACAGTGATCAGCCCCAGCATTTT.

V gene TRBV5-1 combines with J gene TRBJ2-2, with 8 bases fitting TRBD2. The CDR3 runs to 17 residues. J was trimmed by 5 bases and V by 4 bases; bases with no gene match: 13. Germline CDR1 is SGHRS and CDR2 is YFSETQ. The chain's CDR3 is CASSPAHMSGGTGELFF. The DNA for the CDR3 is TGCGCCAGCAGCCCCGCTCACATGTCGGGAGGGACCGGGGAGCTGTTTTTT.

V usage is TRBV5-1 and J usage is TRBJ1-4; 11 nucleotides agree with TRBD1. CDR3 length: 18 residues. V lost 3 bases, J lost 4 bases, and 11 bases stayed unmatched. Germline V gene sequence: CDR1 SGHRS, CDR2 YFSETQ. CDR3 amino acids: CASSWGDRGRLINEKLFF. CDR3 DNA sequence: TGCGCCAGCAGCTGGGGGGACAGGGGGAGACTAATTAATGAAAAACTGTTTTTT.

The chain recombines TRBV6-5 with TRBJ1-1; D is unclear. Germline CDR1 reads MNHEY; CDR2 reads SVGAGI. The CDR3 sequence is 13 residues long. Trimming cost V 4 bases and J 0 bases, with 6 bases left between them. DNA of the CDR3: TGTGCCAGCAGTTCCGGGTTGAACACTGAAGCTTTCTTT. It codes for CASSSGLNTEAFF.

The genes are TRBV20-1 and TRBJ2-3; 12 nucleotides match TRBD2. Losses at the gene ends were 2 bases for V and 6 bases for J; bases not matched to a gene: 3. Per the germline V gene, CDR1 is DFQATT and CDR2 is SNEGSKA (reference sequence). CDR3 length: 14 residues. The CDR3: CSARPLAGGDTQYF. The CDR3 DNA reads TGCAGTGCTAGACCCCTAGCGGGGGGGGATACGCAGTATTTT.

The sample holds one count of this clonotype. The chain carries TRBV7-9 and TRBJ2-4, with D possibly called TRBD1 or TRBD2 (5 bases each). There are 14 residues in the CDR3. The germline gives CDR1 SEHNR, CDR2 FQNEAQ (reference sequence). The V and J ends lost 0 bases and 7 bases respectively, with 10 bases between them. The CDR3 DNA sequence: TGTGCCAGCAGCTTAGCTCGGGGCGGTAACATTCAGTACTTC. Protein product: CASSLARGGNIQYF. The full variable domain, with the rest looked up from reference TRBV7-9 and TRBJ2-4, is DTGVSQNPRHKITKRGQNVTFRCDPISEHNRLYWYRQTLGQGPEFLTYFQNEAQLEKSRLLSDRFSAERPKGSFSTLEIQRTEQGDSAMYLCASSLARGGNIQYFGAGTRLSVL.

The chain links TRBV27 to TRBJ2-5, with D hard to call. V was trimmed by 7 bases and J by 5 bases, leaving 14 bases between them. The CDR3 totals 13 residues. Per the germline V gene, CDR1 is MNHEY and CDR2 is SMNVEV (reference sequence). The DNA for the CDR3 is TGTGCCAGCACAAAGATCGAACCGGAGACCCAGTACTTC. Protein sequence: CASTKIEPETQYF.